This TCR beta chain was captured by sequencing in a study of blood T cell repertoires in COVID-19 (TCRdb year 2020). Background for the entire study: Samples from collaborators originated in the United States, Italy and Spain and spanned both the acute and convalescent phases of COVID-19. The prospective study material was composed of cDNA or gDNA derived from T cells, B-cell-depleted T cells, or PBMCs. Where available, HLA class I and class II types were obtained from metadata supplied by the sample provider rather than from assay-based typing. Sample metadata almost always included a de-identified subject ID, COVID-19 status, age in years and sex. Samples came from the ongoing ImmuneRACE study (first 160 participants) plus 1,254 subjects from 6 global collaborators. A freely available public database, intended as a resource for researchers studying the immune response to SARS-CoV-2, is where the repertoires were released. Deeply sampled blood TCRbeta repertoires from subjects exposed to, actively infected with, or recovered from COVID-19 were included in the dataset.

As regards this clone: Its target antigen remains unknown. Per-nucleotide qualities are absent, and no much larger clonotype sits a single base away.

The immunoSEQ Assay, a bias-controlled multiplex PCR, was used to amplify TCRbeta CDR3 regions from genomic DNA. As for the original processing: The number of nucleated cells in each sample was estimated from the amplification of reference gene primers within the assay. To quantify the absolute abundance of each unique TCRbeta CDR3 rearrangement, sequence reads were collapsed and filtered. For each sample, productive Simpson clonality was calculated by taking the square root of Simpson's diversity index across productive rearrangements. Not all clones reach the TCRdb copy of this immuneACCESS table, which keeps in-frame sequences only. Checked studies attribute under half of the gap to unresolved V genes and leave the rest unexplained. That table is the source of V, J and clone size, and D and trimming were worked out from the DNA. The sample table contains around 200,000 clones; only one count was recorded for around 86% of them. Together, the top ten hold 2.7% of the sample.

Study-level results and caveats: The quantity of clinical and demographic metadata differed by source and by participant and was supplied without curation.

The collaborating institutions used their own protocols to collect whole blood in K2EDTA tubes. For TCRbeta analysis, collaborators shipped samples in one of three forms: frozen whole blood, isolated PBMCs, or DNA extracted from either of those sample types. Taken from cysteine to phenylalanine, the CDR3 has 16 residues. CDR3 DNA is the only sequence kept; it has 48 bases, read in frame from the first base. The trim is 3 bases for V and 4 bases for J, with a gap of 16 bases between the germline ends. CDR1 and CDR2 are drawn from the germline V gene: SGDLS, YYNGEE. The rearranged chain carries TRBV9 and TRBJ2-2; a weak D assignment points to TRBD2 (6 bases agree). Sequencing was done on a sample of peripheral blood. The receptor was isolated from a man aged 35-49 years with active or convalescent COVID-19. The nucleotide sequence is TGTGCCAGCAGCGAACAAGCCGGGAGTGCCACCGGGGAGCTGTTTTTT. This is translated as CASSEQAGSATGELFF.